Listed below are T cell receptor beta chains from one sample, sequenced in a study of PD-L1 blockade in urothelial cancer. TCRdb's table, derived via immunoSEQ multiplex PCR, lists solely in-frame clones and lacks some. Of roughly 38,000 clones listed, roughly 80% are singletons. Source: PBMCs, taken around atezolizumab (anti-PD-L1) treatment. Receptors originate from a man between 65 and 79 years old with urothelial cancer. Both conserved end residues are part of each CDR3. Fields, in order: D gene, V gene, clone size, J gene, CDR3 protein, CDR3 DNA. The D gene is left open where the match is weak. Size is stated for part of the rows, as once, few or many counts, or as a class when the clone is expanded.

>-|TRBV18|-|TRBJ2-1
CASSPEGGGPSEQFF
TGTGCCAGCTCACCGGAGGGGGGAGGGCCTTCTGAGCAGTTCTTC
>-|TRBV7-9|-|TRBJ1-4
CASSSGPPEFF
TGTGCCAGCAGCTCAGGGCCCCCCGAGTTTTTT
>TRBD2|TRBV5-1|-|TRBJ2-3
CASSSLSSGEMDTQYF
TGCGCCAGCAGCTCCCTGAGTAGCGGGGAGATGGATACGCAGTATTTT
>TRBD2|TRBV11-2|-|TRBJ2-4
CASSWDYPAKNIQYF
TGTGCCAGCAGCTGGGACTACCCAGCCAAAAACATTCAGTACTTC
>TRBD1|TRBV13|-|TRBJ2-1
CASSLGQGLGEQFF
TGTGCCAGCAGCCTCGGACAGGGATTGGGTGAGCAGTTCTTC
>-|TRBV7-2|-|TRBJ2-7
CASSLEAGGPYEQYF
TGTGCCAGCAGCTTAGAAGCAGGGGGGCCCTACGAGCAGTACTTC
>TRBD2|TRBV5-1|-|TRBJ2-2
CASSLASGLAGGNTGELFF
TGCGCCAGCAGCTTGGCTTCCGGGCTAGCGGGGGGAAACACCGGGGAGCTGTTTTTT
>TRBD1|TRBV9|-|TRBJ1-1
CASSGGQGYSGTEAFF
TGTGCCAGCAGCGGGGGACAGGGATACAGCGGGACTGAAGCTTTCTTT
>-|TRBV7-9|once|TRBJ2-4
CASSFTGLGGNIQYF
TGTGCCAGCAGCTTCACCGGACTAGGGGGGAACATTCAGTACTTC
>TRBD1|TRBV28|-|TRBJ2-5
CASSRQGAAETQYF
TGTGCCAGCAGTCGACAGGGGGCAGCGGAGACCCAGTACTTC
>-|TRBV5-1|-|TRBJ2-1
CASSLAGEVTYNEQFF
TGCGCCAGCAGCTTGGCCGGGGAGGTCACCTACAATGAGCAGTTCTTC
>TRBD1|TRBV10-3|-|TRBJ2-5
CAISPVGGAETQYF
TGTGCCATCAGCCCGGTAGGGGGCGCGGAGACCCAGTACTTC
>-|TRBV28|-|TRBJ2-1
CASSLSGSSYNEQFF
TGTGCCAGCAGCCTTAGCGGTAGCTCCTACAATGAGCAGTTCTTC
>TRBD1|TRBV7-3|-|TRBJ1-2
CASSPGTGENGYTF
TGTGCCAGCAGCCCCGGGACAGGGGAGAATGGCTACACCTTC
>-|TRBV4-2|-|TRBJ2-2
CASSQDFREEAFSGELFF
TGTGCCAGCAGCCAAGACTTCAGGGAAGAGGCTTTTTCCGGGGAGCTGTTTTTT
>-|TRBV13|-|TRBJ1-1
CASRMNTEAFF
TGTGCCAGCCGTATGAACACTGAAGCTTTCTTT
>-|TRBV5-1|-|TRBJ1-2
CASSLVAGEDYGYTF
TGCGCCAGCAGCTTGGTCGCAGGGGAAGACTATGGCTACACCTTC
>TRBD1|TRBV2|few|TRBJ2-2
CASSGQGTGELFF
TGTGCCAGCAGTGGACAGGGGACCGGGGAGCTGTTTTTT